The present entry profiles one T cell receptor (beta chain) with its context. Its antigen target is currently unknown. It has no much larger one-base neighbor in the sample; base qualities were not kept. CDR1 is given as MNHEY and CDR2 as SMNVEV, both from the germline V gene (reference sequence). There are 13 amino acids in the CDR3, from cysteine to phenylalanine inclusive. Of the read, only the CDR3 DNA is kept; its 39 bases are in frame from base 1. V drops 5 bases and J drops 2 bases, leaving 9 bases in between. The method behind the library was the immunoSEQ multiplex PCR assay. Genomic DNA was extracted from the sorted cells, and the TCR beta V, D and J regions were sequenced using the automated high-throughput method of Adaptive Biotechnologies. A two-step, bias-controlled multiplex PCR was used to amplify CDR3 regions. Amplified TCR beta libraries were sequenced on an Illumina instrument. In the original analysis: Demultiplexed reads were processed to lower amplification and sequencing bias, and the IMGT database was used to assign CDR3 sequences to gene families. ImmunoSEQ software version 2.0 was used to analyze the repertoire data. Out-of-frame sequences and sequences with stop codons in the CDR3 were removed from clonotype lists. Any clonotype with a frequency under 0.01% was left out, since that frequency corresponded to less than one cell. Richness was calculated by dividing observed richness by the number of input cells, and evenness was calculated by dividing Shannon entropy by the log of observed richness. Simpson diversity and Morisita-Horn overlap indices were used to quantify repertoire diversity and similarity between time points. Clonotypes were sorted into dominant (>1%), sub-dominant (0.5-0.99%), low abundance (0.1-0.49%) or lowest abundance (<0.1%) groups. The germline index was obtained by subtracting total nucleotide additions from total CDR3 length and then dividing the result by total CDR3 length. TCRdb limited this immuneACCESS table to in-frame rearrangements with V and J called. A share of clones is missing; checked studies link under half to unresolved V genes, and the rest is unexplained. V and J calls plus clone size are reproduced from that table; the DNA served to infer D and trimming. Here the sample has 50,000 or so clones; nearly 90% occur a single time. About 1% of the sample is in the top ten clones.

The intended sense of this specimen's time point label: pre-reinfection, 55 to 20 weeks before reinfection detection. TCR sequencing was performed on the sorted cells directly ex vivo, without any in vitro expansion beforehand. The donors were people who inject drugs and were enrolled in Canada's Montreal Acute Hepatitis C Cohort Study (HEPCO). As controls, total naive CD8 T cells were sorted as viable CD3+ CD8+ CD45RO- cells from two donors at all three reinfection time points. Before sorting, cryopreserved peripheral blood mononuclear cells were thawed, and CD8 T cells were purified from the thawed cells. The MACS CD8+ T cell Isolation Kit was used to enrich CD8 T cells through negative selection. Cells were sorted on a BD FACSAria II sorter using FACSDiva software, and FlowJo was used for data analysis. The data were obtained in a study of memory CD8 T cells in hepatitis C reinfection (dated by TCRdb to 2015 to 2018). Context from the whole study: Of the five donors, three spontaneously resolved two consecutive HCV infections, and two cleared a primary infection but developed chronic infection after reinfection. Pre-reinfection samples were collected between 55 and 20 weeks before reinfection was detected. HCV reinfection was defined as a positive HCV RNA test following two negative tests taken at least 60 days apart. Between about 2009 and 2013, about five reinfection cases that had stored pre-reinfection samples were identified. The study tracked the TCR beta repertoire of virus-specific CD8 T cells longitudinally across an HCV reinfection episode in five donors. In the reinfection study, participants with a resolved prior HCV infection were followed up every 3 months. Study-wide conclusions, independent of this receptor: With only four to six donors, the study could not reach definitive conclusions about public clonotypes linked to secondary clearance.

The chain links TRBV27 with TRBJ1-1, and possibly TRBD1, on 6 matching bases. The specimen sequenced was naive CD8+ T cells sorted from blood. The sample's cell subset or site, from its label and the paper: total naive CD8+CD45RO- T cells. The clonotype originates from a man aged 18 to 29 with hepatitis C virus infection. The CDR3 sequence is CASSLGTNTEAFF. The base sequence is TGTGCCAGCAGTCTCGGGACAAACACTGAAGCTTTCTTT.